This T cell receptor (beta chain) was recovered during a study of monozygotic twins with inflammatory bowel disease. Overall study results and limits: IBD patients displayed reduced TCRbeta diversity (inverse Simpson) when set against healthy co-twins.

Germline V gene lookup returns CDR1 MNHNS and CDR2 SASEGT. This CDR3 region has 14 residues. With regard to this clonotype: Its target is not known.

Per TCR library, 3500 ng of total RNA was used. No DNA is given; TCRdb re-called the 5' RACE reads and lists each CDR3 protein once. Found here are about 380,000 distinct CDR3 sequences; the top ten clones hold 2% to 3%. The V gene is TRBV6-1, the J gene TRBJ1-1. This TCR was sampled from a human donor with ulcerative colitis or Crohn's disease, or a healthy co-twin of an affected twin (not recorded which). The sample consisted of blood. This chain's CDR3 is CASSETRGGSVSFF.